A single T cell receptor beta chain is shown here with its context. The data were taken from a study of T cells after posttransplantation cyclophosphamide. The CDR3 is made up of 14 amino acids. Germline lookup yields CDR1 SGHRS and CDR2 YFSETQ. V lost 0 bases and J lost 3, with 6 bases in between. Sequencing was performed with immunoSEQ multiplex PCR; in TCRdb, only in-frame clones are kept and a portion is missing. Among about 13,000 clones listed, about four fifths were seen once. The chain uses TRBV5-1 and TRBJ2-2; D remains ambiguous. Input material: memory CD4+ T cells sorted from PBMCs. This sequence was found in a man aged 45 to 65 in good health, CMV-negative, and a related stem cell transplant donor. This CDR3 is CASSLEQYTGELFF. The CDR3 DNA reads TGCGCCAGCAGCTTGGAACAGTACACCGGGGAGCTGTTTTTT.